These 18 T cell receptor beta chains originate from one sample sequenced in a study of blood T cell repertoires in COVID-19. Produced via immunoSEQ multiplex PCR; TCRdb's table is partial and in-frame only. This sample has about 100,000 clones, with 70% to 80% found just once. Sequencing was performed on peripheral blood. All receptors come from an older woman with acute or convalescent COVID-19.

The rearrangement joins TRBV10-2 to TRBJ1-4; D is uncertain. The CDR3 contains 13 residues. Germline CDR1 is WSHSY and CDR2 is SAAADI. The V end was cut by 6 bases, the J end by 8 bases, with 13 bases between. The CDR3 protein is CASSEGGGEKLFF. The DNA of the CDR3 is TGCGCCAGCAGCGAGGGAGGAGGGGAAAAACTGTTTTTT.

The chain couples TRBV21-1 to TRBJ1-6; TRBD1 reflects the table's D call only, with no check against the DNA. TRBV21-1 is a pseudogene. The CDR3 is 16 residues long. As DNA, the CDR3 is TGTGCCAGCAGCAAGGACAGGGAAATCCGTGGTAGTCCCCTCCACTTT. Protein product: CASSKDREIRGSPLHF.

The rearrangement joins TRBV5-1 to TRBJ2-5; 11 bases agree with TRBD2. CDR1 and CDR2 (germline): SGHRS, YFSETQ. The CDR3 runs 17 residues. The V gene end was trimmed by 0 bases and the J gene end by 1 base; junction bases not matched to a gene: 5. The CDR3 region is CASSLELAGVVQETQYF. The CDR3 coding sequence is TGCGCCAGCAGCTTGGAACTAGCGGGGGTCGTCCAAGAGACCCAGTACTTC. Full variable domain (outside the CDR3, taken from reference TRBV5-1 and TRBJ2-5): KAGVTQTPRYLIKTRGQQVTLSCSPISGHRSVSWYQQTPGQGLQFLFEYFSETQRNKGNFPGRFSGRQFSNSRSEMNVSTLELGDSALYLCASSLELAGVVQETQYFGPGTRLLVL.

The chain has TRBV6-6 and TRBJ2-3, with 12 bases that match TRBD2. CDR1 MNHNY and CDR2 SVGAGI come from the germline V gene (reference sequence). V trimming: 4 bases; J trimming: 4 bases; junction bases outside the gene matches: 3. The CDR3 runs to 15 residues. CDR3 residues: CASSSLAGGSDTQYF. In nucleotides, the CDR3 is TGTGCCAGCAGTTCACTAGCGGGGGGATCAGATACGCAGTATTTT.

As DNA, the CDR3 is TGTGCCAGCAGCCAAGTAGGGGGCGGTGGGGATTCACCCCTCCACTTT. Its protein is CASSQVGGGGDSPLHF. The chain couples TRBV3-1 (or the pseudogene TRBV3-2) to TRBJ1-6, with 7 bases that match TRBD1. V shed 1 base and J 8 bases; nucleotides not matched to a gene: 8. The CDR3 extends over 16 amino acids. Germline CDR1 reads LGHDT; CDR2 reads YNNKEL (reference sequence).

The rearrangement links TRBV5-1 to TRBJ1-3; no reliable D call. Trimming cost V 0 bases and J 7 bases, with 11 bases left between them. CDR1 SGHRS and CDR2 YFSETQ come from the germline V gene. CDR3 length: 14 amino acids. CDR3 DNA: TGCGCCAGCAGCTTGGAGGCGAGGGAGAACACCATATATTTT. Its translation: CASSLEARENTIYF.

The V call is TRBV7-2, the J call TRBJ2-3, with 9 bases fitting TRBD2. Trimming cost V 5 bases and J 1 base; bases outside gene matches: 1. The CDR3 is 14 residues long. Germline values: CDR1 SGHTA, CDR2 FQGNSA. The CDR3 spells CASSERGGTDTQYF. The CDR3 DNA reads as TGTGCCAGCAGCGAGCGGGGGGGCACAGATACGCAGTATTTT.

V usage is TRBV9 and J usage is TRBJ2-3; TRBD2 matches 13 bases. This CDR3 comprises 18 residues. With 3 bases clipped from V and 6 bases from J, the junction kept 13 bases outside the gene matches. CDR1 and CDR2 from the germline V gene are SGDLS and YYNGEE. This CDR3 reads CASSEPTSGGAVADTQYF. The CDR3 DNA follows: TGTGCCAGCAGCGAGCCTACTAGCGGGGGGGCCGTGGCTGATACGCAGTATTTT.

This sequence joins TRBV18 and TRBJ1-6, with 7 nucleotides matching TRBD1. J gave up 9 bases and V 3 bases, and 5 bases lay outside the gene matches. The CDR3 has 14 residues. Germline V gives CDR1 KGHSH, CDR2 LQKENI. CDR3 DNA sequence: TGTGCCAGCTCACCGGGACAGCTCGGTTCACCCCTCCACTTT. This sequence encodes CASSPGQLGSPLHF.

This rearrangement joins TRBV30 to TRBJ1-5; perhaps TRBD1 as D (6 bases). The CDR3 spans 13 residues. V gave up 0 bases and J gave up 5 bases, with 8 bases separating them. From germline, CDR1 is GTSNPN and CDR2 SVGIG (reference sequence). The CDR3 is CAWSVSGDQPQHF. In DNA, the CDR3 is TGTGCCTGGAGTGTATCAGGGGATCAGCCCCAGCATTTT.

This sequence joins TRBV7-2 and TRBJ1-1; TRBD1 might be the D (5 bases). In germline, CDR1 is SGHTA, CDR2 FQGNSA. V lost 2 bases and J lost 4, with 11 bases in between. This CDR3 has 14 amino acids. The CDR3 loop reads CASSLNRGGTEAFF. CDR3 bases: TGTGCCAGCAGCTTAAATAGGGGTGGCACTGAAGCTTTCTTT.

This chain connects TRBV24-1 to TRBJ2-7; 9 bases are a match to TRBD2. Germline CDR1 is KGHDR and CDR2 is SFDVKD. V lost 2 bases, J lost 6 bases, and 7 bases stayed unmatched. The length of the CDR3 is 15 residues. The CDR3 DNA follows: TGTGCCACCAGTGATTCGACGCGGGGGGGGGCCGAGCAGTACTTC. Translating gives CATSDSTRGGAEQYF.

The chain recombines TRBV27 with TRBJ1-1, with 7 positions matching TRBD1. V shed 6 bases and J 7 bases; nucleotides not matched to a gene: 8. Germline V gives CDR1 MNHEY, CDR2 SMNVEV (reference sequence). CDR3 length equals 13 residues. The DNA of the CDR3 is TGTGCCAGCAGAAGAACAGGGGAAGGTGAAGCTTTCTTT. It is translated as CASRRTGEGEAFF.

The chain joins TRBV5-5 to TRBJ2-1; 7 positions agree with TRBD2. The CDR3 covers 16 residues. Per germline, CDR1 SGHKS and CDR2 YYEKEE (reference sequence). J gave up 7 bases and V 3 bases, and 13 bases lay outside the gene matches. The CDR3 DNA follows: TGTGCCAGCAGCTCTAGTGGCGGGGGTTTCTTTAATGAGCAGTTCTTC. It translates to CASSSSGGGFFNEQFF.

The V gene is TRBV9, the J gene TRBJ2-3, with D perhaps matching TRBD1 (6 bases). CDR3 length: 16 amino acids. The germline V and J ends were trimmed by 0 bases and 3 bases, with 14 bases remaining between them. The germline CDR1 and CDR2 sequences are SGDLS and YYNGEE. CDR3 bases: TGTGCCAGCAGCGTAGCAGGGGACGTCCAGACAGATACGCAGTATTTT. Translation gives CASSVAGDVQTDTQYF.

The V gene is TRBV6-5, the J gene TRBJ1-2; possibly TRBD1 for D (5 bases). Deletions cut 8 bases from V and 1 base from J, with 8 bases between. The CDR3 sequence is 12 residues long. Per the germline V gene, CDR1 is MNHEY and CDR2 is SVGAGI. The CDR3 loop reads CASETVNYGYTF. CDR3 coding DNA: TGTGCCAGCGAGACAGTTAACTATGGCTACACCTTC.

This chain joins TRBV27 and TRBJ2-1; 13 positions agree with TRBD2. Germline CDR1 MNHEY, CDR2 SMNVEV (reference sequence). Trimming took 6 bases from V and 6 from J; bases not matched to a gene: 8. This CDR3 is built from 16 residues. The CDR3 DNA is TGTGCCAGCAGCCCTTGGGGACTAGCGGGGCGCAATGAGCAGTTCTTC. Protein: CASSPWGLAGRNEQFF.

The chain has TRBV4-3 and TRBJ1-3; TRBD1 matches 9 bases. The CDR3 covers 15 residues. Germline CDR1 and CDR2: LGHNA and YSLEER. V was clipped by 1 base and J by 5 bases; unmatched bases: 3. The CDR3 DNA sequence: TGCGCCAGCAGCCAAGGGACAGGGGAGAGAAACACCATATATTTT. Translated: CASSQGTGERNTIYF.